This TCR beta chain was captured in a study of identical twins (dated by TCRdb to between 2015 and 2016). Regarding the complete study: To test whether fetal clonotypes persist, this study deep-sequenced TCR alpha and beta repertoires from monozygotic twins, from unrelated adults of various ages, and from cord blood. To rule out contamination, the twin experiments were replicated at different times with different library preparation protocols. The paper as a whole reports these results and caveats: Compared with coincidental sharing between unrelated individuals, out-of-frame TCR alpha sequences shared between twins showed an excess of sequences with low generation probability. Invariant T cells such as MAIT and iNKT could partly confound zero-insertion analyses, although diverse VJ usage argued against such confounding for most clonotypes. In beta out-of-frame sequences, excess twin sharing was weaker, because having fewer shared sequences lowered the signal-to-noise ratio. Abundant cord blood beta clonotypes had fewer insertions, young adult naive repertoires showed a similar but weaker trend, and memory repertoires showed no such trend. Out-of-frame TCR alpha sharing in monozygotic twins was systematically underestimated by recombination models, whereas sharing between unrelated individuals was in agreement with the recombination models. Because the same donors could not be followed over many years, the conclusions depended on cross-sectional statistical analysis.

As regards this clonotype: It lacks a known antigen. No base quality values were provided; no much bigger clone lies one nucleotide off.

V and J are truncated by 0 bases and 14 bases respectively, leaving an intervening sequence of 14 bases. CDR1 and CDR2 were assigned from the germline V gene (reference sequence) as LGHDT and YNNKEL. The CDR3 spans 13 residues, from the cysteine through the phenylalanine. Left in the record is the CDR3 DNA by itself, 39 bases read in frame from the first base. Only healthy Caucasian donors were included. Three pairs of female monozygotic twins, all aged 18 to 29 years, were included in the twin cohort. RNA for TCR libraries was isolated from peripheral blood mononuclear cells. The method was 5' RACE. Sequenced on an Illumina HiSeq 2000. A universal primer binding site was introduced by template switching, and a unique molecular identifier was present in the final cDNA, enabling accurate counting of TCR cDNA molecules. Specific primers in the conserved constant-segment region were used to synthesize first-strand cDNA for TCR alpha and beta chains. To control for contamination, every cDNA library was double barcoded, receiving both a SMART-Mk sample barcode and Illumina barcodes. TruSeq adapter sequences, together with Illumina sample barcodes, were added in two successive PCR steps. TCR alpha and beta cDNA libraries were sequenced on the Illumina HiSeq platform with custom primers. Turning to the authors' computational methods: Raw reads were processed with MiGEC to extract unique molecular identifiers, and MiXCR was used to determine CDR3 positions. For each individual, recombination models were inferred using an EM algorithm with the repgenHMM and IGoR tools. Shared clonotype analysis was performed with the tcR package in R, normalizing sharing by the product of cloneset sizes. Out-of-frame nonproductive sequences were analyzed to study raw recombination free of thymic and clonal selection effects. Using fastp at Q25 and MiXCR, TCRdb reprocessed the public reads and kept productive beta chains. Records with the same CDR3 protein are collapsed into one entry carrying the most frequent genes and DNA. The V and J calls follow TCRdb's processing rather than the paper's. This sample lists about 570,000 distinct CDR3 sequences; roughly 9.5% were detected once. Around 3.2% of the sample is in the top ten clones.

These data were also filed under a second study, of yellow fever vaccine responses in identical twins. As noted in the second study: According to the authors, the vaccine-induced T cell response in identical twins seemed to be partly convergent and partly specific to each individual. The study precisely tracked vaccine-responding T cell clones in identical twins.

The chain links TRBV3-1 with TRBJ2-1; the D gene lacks a confident call. The sequence was collected from a woman younger than 35 in good health. Sequencing input: PBMCs. The CDR3 region has the sequence CASSQEIEDEKFF. In nucleotide form, the sequence is TGTGCCAGCAGCCAAGAAATAGAGGACGAGAAGTTCTTC.